Each of the 18 T cell receptor beta chains below was sequenced from the same sample in a study of blood T cell repertoires in COVID-19. Sequencing was performed with immunoSEQ multiplex PCR; in TCRdb, only in-frame clones are kept and a portion is missing. The sample includes fewer than 350,000 clones, 90% of them seen just once. What was sequenced was PBMCs or T cells enriched from blood (not recorded which). The source is a woman aged 18-29 years with acute COVID-19.

The chain employs TRBV7-9 and TRBJ1-2, with 8 bases matching TRBD1. The CDR3 is 13 amino acids. Germline trimming cut 5 bases from V and 7 bases from J; bases unmatched to any gene: 6. The germline CDR1 and CDR2 sequences are SEHNR and FQNEAQ (reference sequence). The DNA of the CDR3 is TGTGCCAGCAGCCCGGGACAGGCGTTTGGCTACACCTTC. Encoded protein: CASSPGQAFGYTF.

CDR3: CASSWSGAYNSPLHF. The CDR3 DNA sequence: TGTGCCAGCAGTTGGTCGGGGGCCTATAATTCACCCCTCCACTTT. This chain connects TRBV6-5 to TRBJ1-6; maybe TRBD1 (5 bases). V lost 4 bases to trimming and J lost 2 bases, with 9 bases between them. CDR3 size: 15 residues. Germline CDR1 MNHEY, CDR2 SVGAGI.

This chain joins TRBV4-1 and TRBJ1-1, with TRBD1 as a possible D gene (5 bases). Trimming cost V 2 bases and J 4 bases, with 11 bases left between them. Germline-derived CDR1 and CDR2 are MGHRA and YSYEKL. The CDR3 totals 14 residues. The CDR3 here is CASSQPLRGTEAFF. As DNA, the CDR3 is TGCGCCAGCAGCCAACCCCTTAGGGGCACTGAAGCTTTCTTT.

The V gene is TRBV18, the J gene TRBJ1-4; no definite D call. CDR3 size: 16 residues. Between the trimmed V and J ends, which lost 5 bases and 0 bases, there was a span of 13 bases. Germline V gene sequence: CDR1 KGHSH, CDR2 LQKENI. CDR3 in amino acids: CASSSLKTSTNEKLFF. The CDR3 DNA is TGTGCCAGCTCATCTTTGAAGACTTCAACTAATGAAAAACTGTTTTTT.

The J gene is TRBJ1-5, the V gene TRBV30; 7 bases agree with TRBD1. The CDR3 has 13 amino acids. Trimming removed 2 bases from V and 6 bases from J; junction bases left unmatched: 4. From germline, CDR1 is GTSNPN and CDR2 SVGIG (reference sequence). In nucleotides, the CDR3 is TGTGCCTGGAGTAAAGGGGGCAGTCAGCCCCAGCATTTT. Protein product: CAWSKGGSQPQHF.

V is TRBV5-8 and J is TRBJ2-7; 11 nucleotides line up with TRBD2. V dropped 0 bases and J dropped 3; count of bases not matched to a gene: 8. Per the germline V gene, CDR1 is SGHTS and CDR2 is YDEGEE. The CDR3 length is 17 residues. The CDR3: CASSLALGLAGGYEQYF. The CDR3 DNA is TGTGCCAGCAGCTTGGCTTTGGGCCTAGCGGGGGGCTACGAGCAGTACTTC.

The CDR3 DNA sequence: TGTGCCAGCAGCCACCGATTAGCGGAGAAAATATACAATGAGCAGTTCTTC. Translated, it gives CASSHRLAEKIYNEQFF. The V call is TRBV3-1 (or the pseudogene TRBV3-2), the J call TRBJ2-1, with a possible D match to TRBD2 (6 bases). V lost 3 bases and J 4 bases, leaving 19 bases between the germline ends. From germline, CDR1 is LGHDT and CDR2 YNNKEL (reference sequence). The CDR3 consists of 17 residues.

This chain connects TRBV27 to TRBJ2-3; weak D call: TRBD1 (6 bases). The CDR3 is 17 amino acids. The germline CDR1 and CDR2 sequences are MNHEY and SMNVEV (reference sequence). Deletions cut 3 bases from V and 0 bases from J, with 16 bases between. CDR3 protein: CASSLDRLSTSTDTQYF. The CDR3 DNA reads TGTGCCAGCAGTTTGGACAGACTCTCGACTAGCACAGATACGCAGTATTTT.

The rearrangement uses TRBV11-2 and TRBJ1-2; TRBD1 aligns across 8 bases. This CDR3 is 15 amino acids long. J lost 3 bases, V lost 5 bases, and 8 bases had no gene match. Germline values: CDR1 SGHAT, CDR2 FQNNGV. The CDR3 DNA is TGTGCCAGCAGCCGAGGGCAGGGGGCTTACTATGGCTACACCTTC. Its protein is CASSRGQGAYYGYTF.

The chain recombines TRBV18 with TRBJ2-2; D is ambiguous. This CDR3 contains 17 residues. CDR1 and CDR2 from the germline V gene are KGHSH and LQKENI. The germline V and J ends were trimmed by 3 bases and 6 bases, with 20 bases remaining between them. CDR3 DNA sequence: TGTGCCAGCTCACCGCTCAAGGTTGCGGTTTCCTCCGGGGAGCTGTTTTTT. Protein sequence: CASSPLKVAVSSGELFF.

This CDR3 is CASSQTPHVAGGRETQYF. CDR3 in DNA: TGTGCCAGCAGCCAAACTCCCCATGTAGCGGGAGGTCGGGAGACCCAGTACTTC. The V gene is TRBV7-2, the J gene TRBJ2-5, with TRBD2 matching 10 bases. The CDR3 is 18 amino acids. V lost 5 bases to trimming and J lost 5 bases; unmatched junction nucleotides: 17. Germline CDR1 reads SGHTA; CDR2 reads FQGNSA.

The chain is built from TRBV25-1 and TRBJ2-7; 11 bases fit TRBD2. The CDR3 totals 14 residues. The V gene end was trimmed by 6 bases and the J gene end by 9 bases; junction bases not matched to a gene: 10. The germline V gene has CDR1 MGHDK and CDR2 SYGVNS. The CDR3 DNA reads as TGTGCCAGCAGCATTAGCGGGAGGGCCCTCTTGCAGTACTTC. Protein product: CASSISGRALLQYF.

The chain employs TRBV7-6 and TRBJ2-7; D is undetermined. Trimming pared 1 base from V and 2 bases from J, leaving 6 bases between. Germline CDR1 SGHVS, CDR2 FNYEAQ. This CDR3 comprises 13 residues. The CDR3 sequence is CASSLDVAYEQYF. CDR3 nucleotide sequence: TGTGCCAGCAGCTTAGATGTAGCCTACGAGCAGTACTTC.

This clone was seen just once. The chain couples TRBV18 to TRBJ1-3, with D tentatively TRBD1 (5 bases). The CDR3 extends over 18 amino acids. V dropped 1 base and J dropped 0 bases, with 16 bases sitting between them. Germline CDR1 is KGHSH and CDR2 is LQKENI. Here the CDR3 DNA reads TGTGCCAGCTCACCACTCGTGATGGGGACTACCTCTGGAAACACCATATATTTT. This encodes CASSPLVMGTTSGNTIYF.

This chain joins TRBV2 and TRBJ1-4; 8 bases align to TRBD1. The CDR3 totals 15 residues. The germline gives CDR1 SNHLY, CDR2 FYNNEI. Germline trimming cut 7 bases from V and 1 base from J; bases unmatched to any gene: 5. CDR3 DNA: TGTGCCAGCACACCACAGGGGGGAACTAATGAAAAACTGTTTTTT. It specifies CASTPQGGTNEKLFF.

V usage is TRBV4-2 and J usage is TRBJ2-1; 7 nucleotides line up with TRBD2. The V segment lost 0 bases and the J segment 4 bases; nucleotides outside the gene matches: 9. CDR3 length equals 17 residues. CDR1 LGHNA and CDR2 YNFKEQ come from the germline V gene. CDR3: CASSQELGLAAYNEQFF. DNA for the CDR3: TGTGCCAGCAGCCAAGAACTGGGGCTAGCGGCTTACAATGAGCAGTTCTTC.

This rearrangement joins TRBV19 to TRBJ2-7, with 7 bases fitting TRBD2. The CDR3 is 14 amino acids. The junction had 5 bases not matched to a gene; V was cut back by 0 bases and J by 6 bases. Per germline, CDR1 LNHDA and CDR2 SQIVND (reference sequence). The CDR3 reads CASSIDRRGSEQYF. CDR3 nucleotide sequence: TGTGCCAGTAGTATAGATAGGCGGGGGTCCGAGCAGTACTTC.

The V call is TRBV7-9, the J call TRBJ2-3, with D hard to call. Deletions cut 7 bases from V and 0 bases from J, with 5 bases between. Germline assignment: CDR1 SEHNR and CDR2 FQNEAQ (reference sequence). This CDR3 has 12 residues. The CDR3 reads CASIVSTDTQYF. The CDR3, as DNA: TGTGCCAGCATCGTCAGCACAGATACGCAGTATTTT.